The entry below describes one T cell receptor (beta chain). The assay was immunoSEQ multiplex PCR, and TCRdb's table has in-frame clones only and misses some. The profile shows around 130,000 clones, around 83% of them singletons. This sample is drawn from a study of blood T cell repertoires in COVID-19. Germline V gives CDR1 SGHVS, CDR2 FNYEAQ. The junction had 7 bases not matched to a gene; V was cut back by 5 bases and J by 2 bases. The CDR3 runs 16 residues. Participants spanned ages about 18 to 100 years and resided in roughly 22 US areas. Assignments of participants to cohorts depended upon their own reported clinical history.

The rearrangement joins TRBV7-6 to TRBJ2-2, with TRBD2 identical over 8 bases. This clonotype was obtained from a young man who had recovered from COVID-19. The specimen was PBMCs or T cells enriched from blood (not recorded which). CDR3 region: CASSPRAGGNTGELFF. The DNA for the CDR3 is TGTGCCAGCAGCCCTCGGGCGGGAGGAAACACCGGGGAGCTGTTTTTT.